The T cell receptor beta chain described here comes from a study of response to subunit inactivated influenza vaccine. Broader study findings: Authors proposed each seasonal influenza vaccination draws in few new T cells.

This CDR3 has 15 amino acids. From germline, CDR1 is SGHVS and CDR2 FQNEAQ. Trimming cost V 6 bases and J 1 base; bases outside gene matches: 4. TCRdb analysed the RT-PCR reads with MiXCR anew, one entry per CDR3 protein. The sample lists approximately 680,000 distinct CDR3 sequences, about 15% occurring once. On this clonotype itself: What it binds is not known.

The chain couples TRBV7-8 to TRBJ1-1, with 11 bases that match TRBD1. The sample consisted of PBMCs from blood, taken roughly 13 days after vaccination. The sequence was obtained from a man over 45 who received an inactivated influenza vaccine. Written as DNA, the CDR3 is TGTGCCAGCAGGGTGGGGACAGGGGGGAACACTGAAGCTTTCTTT. Encoded protein: CASRVGTGGNTEAFF.